These T cell receptor beta chains were read from a single sample in a study of T cell responses to AZD1222 COVID-19 vaccine. The table came from immunoSEQ multiplex PCR; TCRdb's copy has only in-frame clones and leaves some out. The data hold 60,000 or so clones, with approximately 80% observed a single time. Sequencing was performed on peripheral blood, taken on day 0 of AZD1222 vaccination. All receptors come from an adult in good health. The CDR3 runs from the conserved cysteine through the conserved F or W. D genes are given only for firm matches. The listing skips clone size in some rows; elsewhere it reads once, few, many or a size class.

>.|TRBJ1-2|.|TRBV28
CAGSQGRSYGYTF
TGTGCCGGTTCGCAGGGACGGTCTTATGGCTACACCTTC
>.|TRBJ2-5|TRBD1|TRBV7-2
CASSFGTERKTQYF
TGTGCCAGCAGCTTCGGGACAGAGAGGAAGACCCAGTACTTC
>.|TRBJ2-6|.|TRBV16
CASSQLQTSGANVLTF
TGTGCCAGCAGCCAATTACAGACCTCTGGGGCCAACGTCCTGACTTTC
>.|TRBJ2-3|.|TRBV10-3
CAISEGTGSTDTQYF
TGTGCCATCAGTGAGGGTACAGGGAGCACAGATACGCAGTATTTT
>once|TRBJ2-5|.|TRBV28
CASSRAGVQETQYF
TGTGCCAGCAGCCGGGCAGGGGTACAAGAGACCCAGTACTTC
>.|TRBJ1-2|TRBD1|TRBV10-3
CAISEPGTAHYGYTF
TGTGCCATCAGTGAGCCCGGGACAGCGCACTATGGCTACACCTTC
>.|TRBJ2-1|TRBD2|TRBV27
CASSLGLELYNEQFF
TGTGCCAGCAGTTTGGGACTAGAGTTGTACAATGAGCAGTTCTTC
>.|TRBJ1-5|.|TRBV20-1
CSASNSNQPQHF
TGCAGTGCTAGTAATAGCAATCAGCCCCAGCATTTT
>once|TRBJ2-7|.|TRBV2
CASSARTGPYEQYF
TGTGCCAGCAGTGCCCGGACGGGTCCCTACGAGCAGTACTTC
>.|TRBJ1-3|.|TRBV2
CASKPSVGNTIYF
TGTGCCAGCAAACCAAGTGTAGGAAACACCATATATTTT
>.|TRBJ1-3|.|TRBV9
CASSAPGVFRNTIYF
TGTGCCAGCAGCGCCCCCGGAGTATTTAGAAACACCATATATTTT
>once|TRBJ1-2|TRBD1|TRBV5-1
CASSLLGQGHGYTF
TGCGCCAGCAGCTTACTAGGACAGGGCCATGGCTACACCTTC
>once|TRBJ1-4|TRBD1|TRBV11-2
CASSPIQGNRANEKLFF
TGTGCCAGCAGCCCCATACAGGGGAACAGGGCTAATGAAAAACTGTTTTTT
>once|TRBJ1-3|.|TRBV7-9
CASSPGRKILSGNTIYF
TGTGCCAGCAGCCCGGGACGGAAAATTCTCTCTGGAAACACCATATATTTT
>.|TRBJ1-2|.|TRBV19
CASSWGRGSFGYTF
TGTGCCAGTAGTTGGGGCAGGGGTTCGTTTGGCTACACCTTC
>.|TRBJ1-4|.|TRBV2
CASSEGNGEKLFF
TGTGCCAGCAGTGAAGGGAATGGTGAAAAACTGTTTTTT
>.|TRBJ1-2|TRBD1|TRBV6-1
CASSEDHRGYGYTF
TGTGCCAGCAGTGAAGATCACAGGGGCTATGGCTACACCTTC
>.|TRBJ2-1|TRBD2|TRBV19
CASSHGTSGSVYLNEQFF
TGTGCCAGTAGTCATGGGACTAGCGGATCCGTTTATCTCAATGAGCAGTTCTTC
>.|TRBJ2-1|TRBD2|TRBV7-6
CASSFDRTSGTNNEQFF
TGTGCCAGCAGCTTCGATAGGACTAGCGGGACTAACAATGAGCAGTTCTTC
>few|TRBJ1-2|TRBD1|TRBV7-9
CASSEGQLLDYGYTF
TGTGCCAGCAGCGAGGGACAGCTCCTGGACTATGGCTACACCTTC
>.|TRBJ1-1|.|TRBV11-2
CAGAGTGYEAFF
TGTGCCGGAGCAGGGACCGGTTATGAAGCTTTCTTT
>few|TRBJ1-1|.|TRBV5-5
CASSLTGRVGNTEAFF
TGTGCCAGCAGCTTGACGGGCAGGGTGGGGAACACTGAAGCTTTCTTT
>few|TRBJ1-6|.|TRBV7-2
CASRGYNSPLHF
TGTGCCAGCAGGGGATATAATTCACCCCTCCACTTT
>.|TRBJ2-1|TRBD2|TRBV4-3
CASSRLAGAGYNEQFF
TGCGCCAGCAGCCGTCTAGCGGGAGCAGGCTACAATGAGCAGTTCTTC
>.|TRBJ1-6|TRBD1|TRBV27
CASSSDRGPVPPLHF
TGTGCCAGCAGTTCTGACAGGGGGCCGGTCCCACCCCTCCACTTT
>few|TRBJ2-7|TRBD2|TRBV7-2
CASSSEAGTILGEQYF
TGTGCCAGCAGCTCCGAAGCGGGGACTATCCTCGGCGAGCAGTACTTC
>.|TRBJ1-1|.|TRBV2
CASSEGWLEDTEAFF
TGTGCCAGCAGTGAAGGGTGGTTAGAGGACACTGAAGCTTTCTTT
>.|TRBJ2-7|.|TRBV6-2/TRBV6-3
CASSYLGGDEQYF
TGTGCCAGCAGTTACTTGGGAGGCGACGAGCAGTACTTC
>.|TRBJ2-1|TRBD2|TRBV11-3
CASSRGQRTSGREYNEQFF
TGTGCCAGCAGCCGGGGACAGCGGACTAGCGGGAGGGAATACAATGAGCAGTTCTTC
>.|TRBJ2-1|.|TRBV2
CASSFSQNEQFF
TGTGCCAGCAGTTTCTCACAGAATGAGCAGTTCTTC
>.|TRBJ1-1|TRBD1|TRBV7-9
CASSRGQRTEAFF
TGTGCCAGCAGTCGGGGACAGCGAACTGAAGCTTTCTTT
>.|TRBJ2-7|TRBD1|TRBV7-9
CASSWPGQGAYEQYF
TGTGCCAGCAGCTGGCCGGGACAGGGGGCCTACGAGCAGTACTTC
>.|TRBJ1-2|TRBD1|TRBV6-5
CASGDRGYGYTF
TGTGCCAGCGGAGACAGGGGATATGGCTACACCTTC
>.|TRBJ1-2|.|TRBV18
CASSHTGTSPYGYTF
TGTGCCAGCTCACACACAGGGACGTCCCCCTATGGCTACACCTTC
>.|TRBJ1-5|.|TRBV13
CASSFNGGDQPQHF
TGTGCCAGCAGCTTTAATGGGGGCGATCAGCCCCAGCATTTT
>.|TRBJ1-6|.|TRBV5-1
CASSFGRIPRANSPLHF
TGCGCCAGCAGCTTCGGACGGATCCCGAGGGCGAATTCACCCCTCCACTTT
>.|TRBJ2-1|TRBD2|TRBV7-3
CASSPGGTPEQFF
TGTGCCAGCAGCCCGGGGGGGACACCTGAGCAGTTCTTC
>.|TRBJ2-1|TRBD1|TRBV5-4
CASSSGQGSYNEQFF
TGTGCCAGCAGCTCGGGACAGGGCTCCTACAATGAGCAGTTCTTC
>.|TRBJ1-2|.|TRBV12-3/TRBV12-4
CASSLRQDYGYTF
TGTGCCAGCAGTTTAAGGCAGGATTATGGCTACACCTTC
>.|TRBJ1-5|.|TRBV10-3
CAISGTENQPQHF
TGTGCCATCAGTGGAACGGAAAATCAGCCCCAGCATTTT
>.|TRBJ1-4|.|TRBV7-8
CASSLSRATNEKLFF
TGTGCCAGCAGCTTAAGCAGGGCAACTAATGAAAAACTGTTTTTT